Included here is one T cell receptor (beta chain) sequence, with context. Deep-level settings were used for running the assay. The table came from immunoSEQ multiplex PCR; TCRdb's copy has only in-frame clones and leaves some out. The sample consists of 1.4 million to 1.5 million clones, roughly 96% of them appearing once. The source of the sample is a study of shared clonotypes between healthy human individuals. Germline values: CDR1 SGHDN, CDR2 FVKESK. The CDR3 spans 16 residues. V dropped 0 bases and J dropped 6; count of bases not matched to a gene: 6. Sequencing was performed on naive CD4+ T cells sorted from blood. Stated subset: CD45RA+ positively selected. This clonotype originated in a man under 40 in good health. The J gene is TRBJ2-1, the V gene TRBV14, with TRBD1 matching over 9 bases. The CDR3 reads CASSQDPGQGINEQFF. The CDR3 DNA is TGTGCCAGCAGCCAAGATCCAGGACAGGGGATCAATGAGCAGTTCTTC. Full variable domain (rest looked up from reference TRBV14 and TRBJ2-1): EAGVTQFPSHSVIEKGQTVTLRCDPISGHDNLYWYRRVMGKEIKFLLHFVKESKQDESGMPNNRFLAERTGGTYSTLKVQPAELEDSGVYFCASSQDPGQGINEQFFGPGTRLTVL.